This T cell receptor (beta chain) was retrieved from a study of blood T cell repertoires in COVID-19. This CDR3 has 17 residues. The V end was cut by 0 bases, the J end by 1 base, with 13 bases between. Germline lookup yields CDR1 SGHDT and CDR2 YYEEEE. Libraries were prepared by immunoSEQ multiplex PCR; TCRdb keeps only in-frame clonotypes and omits some of them. The sample yields 130,000 to 150,000 clones, approximately 88% seen once. Sequenced material: peripheral blood. The receptor was derived from a woman aged 45-59 years with acute or convalescent COVID-19. J is TRBJ1-4 and V is TRBV5-6, with D tentatively TRBD1 (6 bases). CDR3 coding DNA: TGTGCCAGCAGCTTGGCGGGCTTCAGGGGAACTAATGAAAAACTGTTTTTT. This codes for CASSLAGFRGTNEKLFF.